This TCR beta chain stems from a study of cytomegalovirus exposure and HLA in healthy donors. As regards this clone: Antigen specificity is unknown.

With 60 Vbeta and 13 Jbeta primers, the PCR was carried out. The table came from immunoSEQ multiplex PCR; TCRdb's copy has only in-frame clones and leaves some out. The profile covers roughly 250,000 clones, with around 66% appearing a single time and 2% to 2.5% taken by the ten largest. The CDR3 is made up of 14 amino acids. V lost 8 bases and J 2 bases, leaving 15 bases between the germline ends. The V gene's germline CDR1 is MGHDK and CDR2 SYGVNS. Study results and limitations: The classifier, whose performance was assessed in both the original and validation cohorts, reportedly diagnosed cytomegalovirus status with high specificity and sensitivity.

The clonotype was recovered from a female donor in good health and CMV-seronegative. This rearrangement joins TRBV25-1 to TRBJ1-1; D is unresolved. The material sequenced was PBMCs. The CDR3 nucleotides are TGTGCCAGCGGCCAGGAGGGTGATAACACTGAAGCTTTCTTT. This encodes CASGQEGDNTEAFF.